This T cell receptor (beta chain) was identified in a study of CD8+ T cells in alopecia areata. Study in general: Patients in the treated group were given tofacitinib by mouth, 5 to 10 mg twice a day. By percentage of affected scalp area, the severity of treated patients was scored.

Study-level results: Scalp clonality and expanded CD8+ clones among the top 100 showed significant decreases with tofacitinib. Because of a solitary nonresponder, the connection of baseline CD8+ expansion to response stays uncertain.

This sample's treatment: oral pan-JAK inhibitor, 5-10 mg twice daily. With 1 base clipped from V and 0 bases from J, the junction kept 5 bases outside the gene matches. The CDR3 is 17 amino acids. CDR1 is MGHRA and CDR2 is YSYEKL in the germline V gene. In its sample, this clone was seen a few times. Its antigen is not identified. Extraction of RNA preceded its reverse transcription into cDNA, which served as the sequencing template. Libraries were prepared by immunoSEQ multiplex PCR; TCRdb keeps only in-frame clonotypes and omits some of them. The repertoire holds 150,000 to 200,000 clones, about 54% seen once, with 16% in the top ten.

The chain joins TRBV4-1 to TRBJ2-5, with TRBD2 identical over 10 bases. This sequence was found in a human donor with alopecia areata. This material consisted of CD4+ T cells sorted from blood, taken at approximately week 60, from a patient treated with tofacitinib. In nucleotides, the CDR3 is TGCGCCAGCAGCCAAGTTCAACTAGCGGGAAACCAAGAGACCCAGTACTTC. Protein sequence: CASSQVQLAGNQETQYF.